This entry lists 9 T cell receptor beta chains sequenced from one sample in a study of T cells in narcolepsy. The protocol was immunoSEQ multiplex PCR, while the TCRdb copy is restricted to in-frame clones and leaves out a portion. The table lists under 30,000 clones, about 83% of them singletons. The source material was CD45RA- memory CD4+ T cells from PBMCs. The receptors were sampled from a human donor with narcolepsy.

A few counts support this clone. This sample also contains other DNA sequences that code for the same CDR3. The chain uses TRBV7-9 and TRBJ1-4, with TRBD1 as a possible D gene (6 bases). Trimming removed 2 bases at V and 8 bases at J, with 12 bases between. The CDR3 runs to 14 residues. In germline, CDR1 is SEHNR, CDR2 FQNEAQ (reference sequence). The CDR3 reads CASSLMAGGEKLFF. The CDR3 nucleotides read TGTGCCAGCAGCTTAATGGCGGGGGGCGAAAAACTGTTTTTT.

The CDR3 protein is CASSDQGAFGSGANVLTF. CDR3 DNA sequence: TGTGCCAGCAGTGACCAGGGGGCGTTTGGCTCTGGGGCCAACGTCCTGACTTTC. The gene calls are TRBV6-1 and TRBJ2-6; 8 bases are shared with TRBD1. The CDR3 is made up of 18 amino acids. Germline V gene sequence: CDR1 MNHNS, CDR2 SASEGT. V lost 3 bases and J lost 0; bases outside the gene matches: 7.

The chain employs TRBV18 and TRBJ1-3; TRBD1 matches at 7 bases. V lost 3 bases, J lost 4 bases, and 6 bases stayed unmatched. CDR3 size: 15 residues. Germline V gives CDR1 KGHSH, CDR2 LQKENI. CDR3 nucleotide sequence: TGTGCCAGCTCACCTCCGAGGGGGCAAGGAAACACCATATATTTT. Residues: CASSPPRGQGNTIYF.

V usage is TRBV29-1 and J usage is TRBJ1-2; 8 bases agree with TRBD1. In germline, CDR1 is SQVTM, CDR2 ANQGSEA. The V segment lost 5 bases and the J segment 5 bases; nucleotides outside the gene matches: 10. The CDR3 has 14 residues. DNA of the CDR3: TGCAGCGTTTCCCTCACAGGGGGAGGATATGGCTACACCTTC. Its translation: CSVSLTGGGYGYTF.

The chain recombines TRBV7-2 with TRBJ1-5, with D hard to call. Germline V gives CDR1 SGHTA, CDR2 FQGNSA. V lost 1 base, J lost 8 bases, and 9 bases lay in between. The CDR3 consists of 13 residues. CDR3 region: CASSLGPQEPQHF. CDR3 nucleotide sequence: TGTGCCAGCAGCTTAGGCCCCCAGGAGCCCCAGCATTTT. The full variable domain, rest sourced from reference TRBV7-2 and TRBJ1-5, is GAGVSQSPSNKVTEKGKDVELRCDPISGHTALYWYRQSLGQGLEFLIYFQGNSAPDKSGLPSDRFSAERTGGSVSTLTIQRTQQEDSAVYLCASSLGPQEPQHFGDGTRLSIL.

The CDR3 bases are TGTGCCAGCTTGAGCGGACAGGAAGGCAATCAGCCCCAGCATTTT. It translates to CASLSGQEGNQPQHF. The chain has TRBV2 and TRBJ1-5, with 7 nucleotides matching TRBD1. After removal of 8 bases from V and 2 bases from J, the junction contained 9 bases not matched to a gene. The CDR3 contains 15 residues. Germline V gene sequence: CDR1 SNHLY, CDR2 FYNNEI.

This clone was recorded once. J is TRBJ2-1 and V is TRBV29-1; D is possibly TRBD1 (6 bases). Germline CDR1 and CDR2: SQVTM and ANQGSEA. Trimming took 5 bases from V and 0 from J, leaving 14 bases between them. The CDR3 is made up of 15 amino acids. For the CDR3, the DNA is TGCAGCGTTCTGGGGGACACCCGCTCCTACAATGAGCAGTTCTTC. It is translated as CSVLGDTRSYNEQFF.

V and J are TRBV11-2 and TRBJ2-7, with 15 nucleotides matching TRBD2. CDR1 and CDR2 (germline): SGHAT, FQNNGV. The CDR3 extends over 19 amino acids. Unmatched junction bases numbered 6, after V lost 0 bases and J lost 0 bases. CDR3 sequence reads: CASSLDWTSGGEPSYEQYF. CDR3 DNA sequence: TGTGCCAGCAGCTTAGATTGGACTAGCGGGGGGGAGCCCTCCTACGAGCAGTACTTC.

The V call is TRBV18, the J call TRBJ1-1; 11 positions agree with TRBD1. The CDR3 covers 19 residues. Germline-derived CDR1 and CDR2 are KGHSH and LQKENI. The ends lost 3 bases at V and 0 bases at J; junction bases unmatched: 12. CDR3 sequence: CASSPTRTGGLFLNTEAFF. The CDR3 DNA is TGTGCCAGCTCACCTACGAGGACAGGGGGCTTATTTCTGAACACTGAAGCTTTCTTT.